This passage covers 28 T cell receptor beta chains from one sample sequenced in a study of STAT5B mutations in CD4+ large granular lymphocyte leukemia. Assay used: immunoSEQ multiplex PCR; TCRdb lists only in-frame clones, some missing. This sample has about 38,000 clones, with more than 60% found just once. The sample was CD4+ T cells from blood buffy coats. The receptors stem from a human donor in good health.

This clone turned up a few times. The chain carries TRBV11-2 and TRBJ2-7; 8 bases fit TRBD2. J lost 0 bases, V lost 6 bases, and 7 bases had no gene match. The CDR3 is made up of 15 amino acids. Germline-derived CDR1 and CDR2 are SGHAT and FQNNGV. CDR3 nucleotide sequence: TGTGCCAGCAGGACTTTAGCGGGGCGCTCCTACGAGCAGTACTTC. Its translation: CASRTLAGRSYEQYF.

The chain links TRBV5-1 to TRBJ2-3; TRBD2 matches at 7 bases. Looked up from germline, CDR1 is SGHRS and CDR2 is YFSETQ. Losses at the gene ends were 6 bases for V and 0 bases for J; bases not matched to a gene: 16. The CDR3 is 18 residues long. In DNA, the CDR3 is TGCGCCAGCACCCTCCTAATCGGGAGGATATCTAGCACAGATACGCAGTATTTT. This encodes CASTLLIGRISSTDTQYF.

The V and J genes are TRBV11-3 and TRBJ2-1; TRBD2 agrees at 11 bases. CDR3 length equals 16 residues. J was trimmed by 7 bases and V by 0 bases; bases with no gene match: 5. Germline V CDR1 and CDR2: SGHNT, YENEEA. The CDR3 protein is CASSLDGSGGANEQFF. The CDR3 DNA follows: TGTGCCAGCAGCTTAGATGGTAGCGGGGGGGCAAATGAGCAGTTCTTC.

This chain links TRBV6-5 with TRBJ1-2; 9 bases match TRBD1. V trimming: 2 bases; J trimming: 4 bases; junction bases outside the gene matches: 5. CDR1 and CDR2 (germline): MNHEY, SVGAGI. CDR3 length equals 15 residues. CDR3 residues: CASSYQGQGLYGYTF. The CDR3 DNA sequence: TGTGCCAGCAGTTACCAGGGACAGGGTCTCTATGGCTACACCTTC.

This chain uses TRBV4-1 with TRBJ2-2; tentatively, D is TRBD1 or TRBD2 (5 bases each). Trimming cost V 3 bases and J 0 bases, with 11 bases left between them. Per germline, CDR1 MGHRA and CDR2 YSYEKL. The CDR3 contains 16 residues. In nucleotides, the CDR3 is TGCGCCAGCAGCCATGGGAGACAGTCGAACACCGGGGAGCTGTTTTTT. Translated: CASSHGRQSNTGELFF.

This clone was counted between two and nine times. DNA of the CDR3: TGCGCCAGCAGCCTTTCTCGTGATTTTAATGAAAAACTGTTTTTT. Protein product: CASSLSRDFNEKLFF. The J gene is TRBJ1-4, the V gene TRBV4-1; no clear D. The V end was cut by 4 bases, the J end by 4 bases, with 13 bases between. CDR1 MGHRA and CDR2 YSYEKL come from the germline V gene. This CDR3 has 15 amino acids.

The chain couples TRBV12-5 to TRBJ1-2, with D possibly matching TRBD1 (5 bases). With 4 bases removed from V and 7 bases from J, the gap between germline ends came to 16 bases. This CDR3 has 14 amino acids. CDR1 and CDR2 (germline): LGHNT, FRNRAP. The CDR3 loop reads CASGSPERGGGYTF. CDR3 bases: TGTGCTAGTGGTTCCCCGGAAAGGGGCGGTGGCTACACCTTC.

The chain has TRBV7-2 and TRBJ1-2, with a possible D match to TRBD1 (5 bases). V was cut by 5 bases and J by 5 bases, with 15 bases left in between. Germline CDR1 is SGHTA and CDR2 is FQGNSA. CDR3 size: 14 residues. Written as DNA, the CDR3 is TGTGCCAGCAGCCCAGTCGGGGGGGGATATGGCTACACCTTC. This translates into CASSPVGGGYGYTF.

The gene calls are TRBV7-2 and TRBJ2-7; no reliable D call. This CDR3 contains 14 residues. The germline gives CDR1 SGHTA, CDR2 FQGNSA. Between the trimmed V and J ends, which lost 0 bases and 0 bases, there was a span of 6 bases. CDR3 residues: CASSLAESSYEQYF. Written as DNA, the CDR3 is TGTGCCAGCAGCTTAGCTGAAAGCTCCTACGAGCAGTACTTC.

The rearrangement uses TRBV19 and TRBJ2-1; TRBD1 matches 8 bases. The V and J ends lost 6 bases and 3 bases, in that order; junction bases with no gene match: 10. Germline values: CDR1 LNHDA, CDR2 SQIVND (reference sequence). The CDR3 extends over 16 amino acids. Here the CDR3 DNA reads TGTGCCAGTAGGATATCCGGGACAGGTCACTACAATGAGCAGTTCTTC. This codes for CASRISGTGHYNEQFF.

The rearrangement joins TRBV4-3 to TRBJ2-1; 8 nucleotides agree with TRBD2. The CDR3 is made up of 17 amino acids. Germline loops: CDR1 LGHNA, CDR2 YSLEER. The junction had 11 bases not matched to a gene; V was cut back by 4 bases and J by 3 bases. The CDR3 here is CASSRTRRLAGYNEQFF. The DNA for the CDR3 is TGCGCCAGCAGCCGAACAAGGAGGCTAGCGGGCTACAATGAGCAGTTCTTC.

The chain recombines TRBV6-6 with TRBJ2-7; D gene ambiguous. The CDR3 runs 11 residues. V lost 6 bases and J lost 3, with 6 bases in between. Germline-derived CDR1 and CDR2 are MNHNY and SVGAGI (reference sequence). CDR3 residues: CASSLRYEQYF. The DNA of the CDR3 is TGTGCCAGCAGCCTTCGCTACGAGCAGTACTTC.

V gene TRBV5-1 combines with J gene TRBJ2-7; TRBD1 matches at 7 bases. The trim removed 0 bases at V and 5 bases at J, leaving 5 bases unmatched. The CDR3 is made up of 14 amino acids. CDR1 and CDR2 from the germline V gene are SGHRS and YFSETQ. For the CDR3, the DNA is TGCGCCAGCAGCTTGGTACAGGGGAGCGACGAGCAGTACTTC. It encodes CASSLVQGSDEQYF.

The chain is built from TRBV6-1 and TRBJ1-1; the match to TRBD1 covers 7 bases. The CDR3 totals 15 residues. V lost 3 bases to trimming and J lost 6 bases; unmatched junction nucleotides: 10. Germline lookup yields CDR1 MNHNS and CDR2 SASEGT. CDR3 amino acids: CASSEGTRGRSEAFF. In nucleotides, the CDR3 is TGTGCCAGCAGTGAGGGTACCAGGGGGAGATCTGAAGCTTTCTTT.

The chain couples TRBV5-4 to TRBJ2-3; 7 bases agree with TRBD2. This CDR3 has 15 residues. The V segment lost 7 bases and the J segment 3 bases; nucleotides outside the gene matches: 11. Germline loops: CDR1 SGHNT, CDR2 YYREEE (reference sequence). The CDR3 here is CASAQSSGQTDTQYF. CDR3 nucleotide sequence: TGTGCCAGCGCGCAATCTAGCGGACAAACAGATACGCAGTATTTT.

This chain joins TRBV29-1 and TRBJ2-5; D may be TRBD1 (6 bases). V was trimmed by 7 bases and J by 1 base, leaving 10 bases between them. This CDR3 is 12 amino acids long. Germline V CDR1 and CDR2: SQVTM, ANQGSEA. CDR3 amino acids: CSAGTPQETQYF. CDR3 nucleotide sequence: TGCAGCGCCGGGACACCCCAAGAGACCCAGTACTTC. The entire variable domain, with the rest obtained from reference TRBV29-1 and TRBJ2-5, is as follows: SAVISQKPSRDICQRGTSLTIQCQVDSQVTMMFWYRQQPGQSLTLIATANQGSEATYESGFVIDKFPISRPNLTFSTLTVSNMSPEDSSIYLCSAGTPQETQYFGPGTRLLVL.

The V call is TRBV18, the J call TRBJ2-1; D remains ambiguous. In germline, CDR1 is KGHSH, CDR2 LQKENI. V lost 0 bases, J lost 0 bases, and 9 bases lay in between. The CDR3 is 16 amino acids. Here the CDR3 DNA reads TGTGCCAGCTCACCACCGTCAAGGAGCTCCTACAATGAGCAGTTCTTC. It encodes CASSPPSRSSYNEQFF.

The chain combines TRBV7-2 with TRBJ2-1; D gene ambiguous. CDR1 and CDR2 from the germline V gene are SGHTA and FQGNSA. This CDR3 has 14 residues. V was shortened by 0 bases and J by 8 bases, with 11 bases between the two germline ends. The CDR3 bases are TGTGCCAGCAGCTTAGCTTCTAACTCCCATGAGCAGTTCTTC. Its protein product is CASSLASNSHEQFF. The complete variable domain, with remaining parts taken from reference TRBV7-2 and TRBJ2-1, reads GAGVSQSPSNKVTEKGKDVELRCDPISGHTALYWYRQSLGQGLEFLIYFQGNSAPDKSGLPSDRFSAERTGGSVSTLTIQRTQQEDSAVYLCASSLASNSHEQFFGPGTRLTVL.

This chain links TRBV7-2 with TRBJ1-5; unclear D gene. CDR1 is SGHTA and CDR2 is FQGNSA in the germline V gene. V gave up 5 bases and J gave up 2 bases, with 13 bases separating them. The CDR3 sequence is 15 residues long. Here the CDR3 DNA reads TGTGCCAGCAGCCAAACATGGACGGGCAATCAGCCCCAGCATTTT. This codes for CASSQTWTGNQPQHF.

This clone was seen only a few times. The chain joins TRBV6-1 to TRBJ2-7, with 10 bases lining up with TRBD2. The CDR3 contains 16 residues. From germline, CDR1 is MNHNS and CDR2 SASEGT. With 2 bases clipped from V and 2 bases from J, the junction kept 6 bases outside the gene matches. CDR3 in DNA: TGTGCCAGCAGTGAAAGGAGGCTAGCGGGAGCCTACGAGCAGTACTTC. Encoded protein: CASSERRLAGAYEQYF.

The chain is built from TRBV9 and TRBJ1-2, with unresolved D. The CDR3 sequence is 12 residues long. V was clipped by 4 bases and J by 5 bases, with 9 bases between them. The germline CDR1 and CDR2 sequences are SGDLS and YYNGEE. The CDR3 sequence: CASSPSGYGYTF. CDR3 DNA sequence: TGTGCCAGCAGCCCCAGCGGGTATGGCTACACCTTC. Using reference TRBV9 and TRBJ1-2 for the parts outside the CDR3, the full variable domain is DSGVTQTPKHLITATGQRVTLRCSPRSGDLSVYWYQQSLDQGLQFLIQYYNGEERAKGNILERFSAQQFPDLHSELNLSSLELGDSALYFCASSPSGYGYTFGSGTRLTVV.

The chain uses TRBV18 and TRBJ1-4, with D possibly TRBD1 on 6 matching bases. Germline CDR1 is KGHSH and CDR2 is LQKENI. The CDR3 sequence is 14 residues long. V lost 6 bases to trimming and J lost 8 bases, with 16 bases between them. CDR3 nucleotides: TGTGCCAGCTCCGCTGGGGGCGATTACGAAAAACTGTTTTTT. This translates into CASSAGGDYEKLFF.

The chain joins TRBV5-8 to TRBJ2-5; perhaps TRBD1 as D (5 bases). The germline V gene encodes CDR1 SGHTS and CDR2 YDEGEE. The CDR3 loop spans 14 amino acids. V lost 1 base and J 0 bases, leaving 7 bases between the germline ends. CDR3 sequence: CASSLPGYQETQYF. As DNA, the CDR3 is TGTGCCAGCAGCTTGCCAGGGTACCAAGAGACCCAGTACTTC.

The chain employs TRBV6-5 and TRBJ1-1; D is possibly TRBD1 (6 bases). Trimming removed 2 bases from V and 5 bases from J, with 9 bases in between. This CDR3 region has 13 residues. Germline CDR1 MNHEY, CDR2 SVGAGI. In nucleotides, the CDR3 is TGTGCCAGCAGTTACGAAGGGGGGACTGAAGCTTTCTTT. This translates into CASSYEGGTEAFF.

This chain links TRBV19 with TRBJ1-4; D is uncertain. V lost 5 bases, J lost 4 bases, and 14 bases lay in between. Germline lookup yields CDR1 LNHDA and CDR2 SQIVND (reference sequence). The CDR3 spans 15 residues. This CDR3 is CASSRQPGVNEKLFF. The CDR3 DNA is TGTGCCAGTAGTCGGCAGCCTGGGGTTAATGAAAAACTGTTTTTT.

This chain joins TRBV12-5 and TRBJ2-3, with D unresolved. This CDR3 is 14 amino acids long. The germline V gene encodes CDR1 LGHNT and CDR2 FRNRAP. Between the trimmed V and J ends, which lost 2 bases and 4 bases, there was a span of 10 bases. CDR3 sequence: CASGLSSRSDTQYF. The CDR3 nucleotides read TGTGCTAGTGGTTTGTCCAGCAGGTCAGATACGCAGTATTTT. The full variable domain, with the rest looked up from reference TRBV12-5 and TRBJ2-3, is DARVTQTPRHKVTEMGQEVTMRCQPILGHNTVFWYRQTMMQGLELLAYFRNRAPLDDSGMPKDRFSAEMPDATLATLKIQPSEPRDSAVYFCASGLSSRSDTQYFGPGTRLTVL.

This clone was seen only a few times. The chain uses TRBV20-1 and TRBJ2-5; D uncertain. From germline, CDR1 is DFQATT and CDR2 SNEGSKA (reference sequence). The CDR3 contains 10 residues. Trimming cost V 4 bases and J 5 bases, with 5 bases left between them. The CDR3: CSANRETQYF. The CDR3 bases are TGCAGTGCTAATAGGGAGACCCAGTACTTC.

V and J are TRBV6-6 and TRBJ2-7, with TRBD1 matching 9 bases. CDR3 length: 16 amino acids. V shed 1 base and J 5 bases; nucleotides not matched to a gene: 9. The germline CDR1 and CDR2 sequences are MNHNY and SVGAGI (reference sequence). CDR3: CASSYLTGTGSHEQYF. The CDR3 coding sequence is TGTGCCAGCAGTTACTTAACCGGGACAGGGTCCCACGAGCAGTACTTC.